What follows are 6 T cell receptor beta chains derived from one specimen sequenced in a study of regulatory T cells in long-lasting Graves disease (TCRdb year 2021). Libraries came from multiplex PCR. Instrument on record: Illumina HiSeq 4000. To build TCR beta libraries, CDR3 regions were amplified by Arm-PCR using iRepertoire HTBI primers. The raw public data were reprocessed by TCRdb itself: fastp quality trimming at Q25, MiXCR clonotype calling, in-frame beta chains only. Rows with a matching CDR3 protein are joined into one entry that keeps the most common DNA and genes. Present in this sample are about 200,000 distinct CDR3 sequences, roughly 18% of which were seen just once. The ten most abundant clones make up 22% of the sample. The time point label, read with the paper, signifies: newly diagnosed GD, antithyroid drugs for less than 3 months. For both TCR sequencing and RNA sequencing, RNA was extracted from PBMCs using TRIzol.

The source material was peripheral blood mononuclear cells (PBMCs), sampled at new diagnosis, from a patient treated with antithyroid drugs. The receptors stem from a female donor with Graves disease.

Points on this clonotype: A much bigger clone sits one base away, suggesting this may be a read error. This chain uses TRBV6-1 with TRBJ2-7, with D perhaps TRBD2 (6 bases). The CDR3 contains 14 residues. The germline V gene has CDR1 MNHNS and CDR2 SASEGT. CDR3 sequence (DNA): TGTGCCAGCAGTGCCCCCGGGAGTAGTCGCGAGCAGTGCTTC. Protein: CASSAPGSSREQCF.

This clonotype occurred many times. The CDR3: CASIGGDGGYTF. The CDR3 DNA is TGTGCCAGCATCGGGGGCGACGGCGGCTACACCTTC. The V and J genes are TRBV9 and TRBJ1-2; D might be TRBD1 (6 bases). Trimming removed 6 bases from V and 8 bases from J, with 14 bases in between. Looked up from germline, CDR1 is SGDLS and CDR2 is YYNGEE. The CDR3 sequence is 12 residues long.

This clonotype was seen ten or more times. This chain links TRBV20-1 with TRBJ2-1; D might be TRBD1 (5 bases). V was trimmed by 2 bases and J by 8 bases, leaving 13 bases between them. The germline gives CDR1 DFQATT, CDR2 SNEGSKA (reference sequence). The CDR3 length is 13 residues. The CDR3 bases are TGCAGTGCTAGATCAGGGTCGAGGCATGAGCAGTTCTTC. This translates into CSARSGSRHEQFF.

Points on this clonotype: Possible read error: a much larger clone is one base away. The chain is built from TRBV11-2 and TRBJ2-1, with D perhaps given as TRBD1 or TRBD2 (6 bases each). CDR3 length equals 15 residues. The germline V gene has CDR1 SGHAT and CDR2 FQNNGV. Trimming stripped 5 bases from V and 8 bases from J, with 19 bases between. CDR3 amino acids: CASSGGGICGHEQFF. The CDR3 nucleotides are TGTGCCAGCAGCGGGGGCGGGATCTGTGGGCATGAGCAGTTCTTC.

The chain employs TRBV28 and TRBJ2-7; 12 bases align to TRBD2. CDR1 MDHEN and CDR2 SYDVKM come from the germline V gene. There are 17 residues in the CDR3. V was clipped by 0 bases and J by 4 bases; unmatched bases: 7. CDR3 sequence: CASSLWASGRAGYEQYF. CDR3 DNA: TGTGCCAGCAGTTTATGGGCTAGCGGGAGGGCCGGGTACGAGCAGTACTTC.

There are many counts of this clonotype. The chain uses TRBV28 and TRBJ1-2; 8 nucleotides line up with TRBD1. V lost 6 bases to trimming and J lost 7 bases; unmatched junction nucleotides: 10. Germline V gene lookup returns CDR1 MDHEN and CDR2 SYDVKM. This CDR3 spans 14 amino acids. CDR3: CASSLGQGYGGYTF. Written as DNA, the CDR3 is TGTGCCAGCAGCCTCGGACAGGGATACGGTGGCTACACCTTC.